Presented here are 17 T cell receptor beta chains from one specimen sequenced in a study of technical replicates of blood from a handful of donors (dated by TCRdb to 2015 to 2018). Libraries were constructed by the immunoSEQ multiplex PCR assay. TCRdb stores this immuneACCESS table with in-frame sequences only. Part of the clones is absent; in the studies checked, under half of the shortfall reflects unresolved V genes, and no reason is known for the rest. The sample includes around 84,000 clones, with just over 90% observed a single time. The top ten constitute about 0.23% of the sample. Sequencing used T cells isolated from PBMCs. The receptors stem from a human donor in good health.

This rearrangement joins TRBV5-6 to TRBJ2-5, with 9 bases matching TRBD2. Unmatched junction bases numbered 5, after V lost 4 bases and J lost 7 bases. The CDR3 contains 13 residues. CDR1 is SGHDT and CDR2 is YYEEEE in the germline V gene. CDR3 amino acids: CASSLGLARTQYF. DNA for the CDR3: TGTGCCAGCAGCCTAGGACTAGCGCGGACCCAGTACTTC.

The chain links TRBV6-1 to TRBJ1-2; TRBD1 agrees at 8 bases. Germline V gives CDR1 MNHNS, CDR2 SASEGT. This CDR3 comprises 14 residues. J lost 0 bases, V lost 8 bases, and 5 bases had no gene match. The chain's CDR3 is CASVQGASNYGYTF. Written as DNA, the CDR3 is TGTGCCAGCGTCCAGGGGGCTTCTAACTATGGCTACACCTTC.

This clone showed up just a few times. CDR3 nucleotide sequence: TGTGCCAGTAGTCTACCTTGGACAGGGATCCCGGCCTGGGAGCTGTTTTTT. Its protein product is CASSLPWTGIPAWELFF. This chain joins TRBV19 and TRBJ2-2; TRBD1 matches at 8 bases. V shed 5 bases, J shed 9 bases, and the junction held 17 bases outside the gene matches. CDR3 size: 17 residues. In germline, CDR1 is LNHDA, CDR2 SQIVND (reference sequence).

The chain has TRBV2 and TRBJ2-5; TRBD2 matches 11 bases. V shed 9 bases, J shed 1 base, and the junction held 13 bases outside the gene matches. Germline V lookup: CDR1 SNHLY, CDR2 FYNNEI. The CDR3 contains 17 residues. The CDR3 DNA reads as TGTGCCAGTAAGATACTAGCGGGGGATAGTTTCCAAGAGACCCAGTACTTC. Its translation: CASKILAGDSFQETQYF.

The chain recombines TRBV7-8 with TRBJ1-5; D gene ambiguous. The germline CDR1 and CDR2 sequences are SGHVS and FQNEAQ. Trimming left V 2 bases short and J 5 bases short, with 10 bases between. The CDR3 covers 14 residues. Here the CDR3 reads CASSLSGKDQPQHF. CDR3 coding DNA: TGTGCCAGCAGCTTATCGGGGAAAGATCAGCCCCAGCATTTT.

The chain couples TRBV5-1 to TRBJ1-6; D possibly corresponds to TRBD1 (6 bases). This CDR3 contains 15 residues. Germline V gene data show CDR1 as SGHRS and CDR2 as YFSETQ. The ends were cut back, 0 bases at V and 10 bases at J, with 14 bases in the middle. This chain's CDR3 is CASSLAWTEGSPLHF. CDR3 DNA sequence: TGCGCCAGCAGCTTGGCTTGGACAGAAGGGTCACCCCTCCACTTT.

CDR3 DNA sequence: TGTGCCAGCAGTTTATATCCCGACAGGGGGCTCTACGAGCAGTACTTC. This translates into CASSLYPDRGLYEQYF. The chain recombines TRBV27 with TRBJ2-7, with 10 bases aligning to TRBD1. J was trimmed by 3 bases and V by 1 base; bases with no gene match: 6. Germline V lookup: CDR1 MNHEY, CDR2 SMNVEV (reference sequence). The CDR3 has 16 amino acids.

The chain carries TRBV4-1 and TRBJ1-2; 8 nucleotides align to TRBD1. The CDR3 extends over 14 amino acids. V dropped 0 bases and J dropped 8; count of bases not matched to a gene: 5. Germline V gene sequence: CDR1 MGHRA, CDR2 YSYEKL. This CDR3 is CASSQEDREEGYTF. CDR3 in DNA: TGCGCCAGCAGCCAAGAGGACAGGGAAGAAGGCTACACCTTC.

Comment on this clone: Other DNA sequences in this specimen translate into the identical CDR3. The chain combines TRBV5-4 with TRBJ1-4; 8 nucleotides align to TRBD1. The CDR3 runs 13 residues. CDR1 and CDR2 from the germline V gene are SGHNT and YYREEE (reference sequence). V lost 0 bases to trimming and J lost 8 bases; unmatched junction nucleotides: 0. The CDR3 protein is CASSLGTGEKLFF. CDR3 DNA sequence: TGTGCCAGCAGCTTGGGGACAGGGGAAAAACTGTTTTTT. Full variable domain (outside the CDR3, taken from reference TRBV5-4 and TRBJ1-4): ETGVTQSPTHLIKTRGQQVTLRCSSQSGHNTVSWYQQALGQGPQFIFQYYREEENGRGNFPPRFSGLQFPNYSSELNVNALELDDSALYLCASSLGTGEKLFFGSGTQLSVL.

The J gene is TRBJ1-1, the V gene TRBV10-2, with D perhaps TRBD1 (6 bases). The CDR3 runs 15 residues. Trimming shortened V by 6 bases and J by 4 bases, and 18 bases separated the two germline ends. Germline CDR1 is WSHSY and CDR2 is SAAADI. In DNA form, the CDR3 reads TGCGCCAGCAGCACAGGGAATTTGGAATTCACTGAAGCTTTCTTT. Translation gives CASSTGNLEFTEAFF.

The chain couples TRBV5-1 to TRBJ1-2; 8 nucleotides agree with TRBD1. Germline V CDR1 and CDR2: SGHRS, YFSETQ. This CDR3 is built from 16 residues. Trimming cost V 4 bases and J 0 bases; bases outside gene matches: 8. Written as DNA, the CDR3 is TGCGCCAGCAGCCCGACAGGGGCCCGAGCTAACTATGGCTACACCTTC. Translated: CASSPTGARANYGYTF.

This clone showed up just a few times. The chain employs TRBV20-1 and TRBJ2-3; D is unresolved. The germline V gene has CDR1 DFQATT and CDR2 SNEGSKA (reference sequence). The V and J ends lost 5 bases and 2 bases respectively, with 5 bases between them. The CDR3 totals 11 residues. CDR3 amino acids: CSASSTDTQYF. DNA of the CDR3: TGCAGTGCTTCCTCCACAGATACGCAGTATTTT.

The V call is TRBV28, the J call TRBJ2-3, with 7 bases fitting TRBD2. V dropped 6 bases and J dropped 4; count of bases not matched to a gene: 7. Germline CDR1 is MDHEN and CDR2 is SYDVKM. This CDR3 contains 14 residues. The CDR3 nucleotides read TGTGCCAGCAGCCCTCCGACTAGCTCAGATACGCAGTATTTT. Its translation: CASSPPTSSDTQYF.

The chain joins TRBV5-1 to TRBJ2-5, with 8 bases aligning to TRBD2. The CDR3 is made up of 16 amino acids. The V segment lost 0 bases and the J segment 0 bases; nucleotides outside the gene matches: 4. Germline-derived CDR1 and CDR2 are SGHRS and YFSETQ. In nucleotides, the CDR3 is TGCGCCAGCAGCTTGGGACCGGGAGGGTACCAAGAGACCCAGTACTTC. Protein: CASSLGPGGYQETQYF.

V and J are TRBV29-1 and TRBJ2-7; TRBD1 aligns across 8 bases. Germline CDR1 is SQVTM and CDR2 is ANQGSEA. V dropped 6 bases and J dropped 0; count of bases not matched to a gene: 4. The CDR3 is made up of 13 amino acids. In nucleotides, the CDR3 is TGCAGCGTCGGGGGACAGGTCTCCTACGAGCAGTACTTC. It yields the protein CSVGGQVSYEQYF.

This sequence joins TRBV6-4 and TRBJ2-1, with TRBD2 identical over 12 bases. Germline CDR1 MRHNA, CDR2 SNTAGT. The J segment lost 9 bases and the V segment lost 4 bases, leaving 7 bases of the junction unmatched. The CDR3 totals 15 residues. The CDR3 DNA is TGTGCCAGCAGTGGACTAGCGGGAGACATGGGTGAGCAGTTCTTC. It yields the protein CASSGLAGDMGEQFF.

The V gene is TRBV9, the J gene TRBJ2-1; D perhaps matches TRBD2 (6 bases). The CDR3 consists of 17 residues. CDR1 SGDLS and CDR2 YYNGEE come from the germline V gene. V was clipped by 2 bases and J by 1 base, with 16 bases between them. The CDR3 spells CASSVTAGTQSYNEQFF. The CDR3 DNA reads TGTGCCAGCAGCGTCACGGCCGGGACTCAATCCTACAATGAGCAGTTCTTC.